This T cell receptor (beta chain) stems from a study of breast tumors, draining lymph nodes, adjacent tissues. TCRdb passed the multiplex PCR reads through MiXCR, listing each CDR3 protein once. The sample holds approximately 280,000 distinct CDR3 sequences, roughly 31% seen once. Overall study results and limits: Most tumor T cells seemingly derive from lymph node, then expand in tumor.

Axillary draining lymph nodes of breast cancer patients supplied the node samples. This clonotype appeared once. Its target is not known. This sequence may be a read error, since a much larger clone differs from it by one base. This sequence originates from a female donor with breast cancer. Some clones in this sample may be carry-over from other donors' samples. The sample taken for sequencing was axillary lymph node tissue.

The chain's CDR3 is CSARSRQGSYSEQFF. CDR3 sequence (DNA): TGCAGTGCTAGATCGAGACAGGGGTCCTACAGTGAGCAGTTCTTC. This chain joins TRBV20-1 and TRBJ2-1, with 8 positions matching TRBD1. Germline CDR1 DFQATT, CDR2 SNEGSKA (reference sequence). The CDR3 runs 15 residues.